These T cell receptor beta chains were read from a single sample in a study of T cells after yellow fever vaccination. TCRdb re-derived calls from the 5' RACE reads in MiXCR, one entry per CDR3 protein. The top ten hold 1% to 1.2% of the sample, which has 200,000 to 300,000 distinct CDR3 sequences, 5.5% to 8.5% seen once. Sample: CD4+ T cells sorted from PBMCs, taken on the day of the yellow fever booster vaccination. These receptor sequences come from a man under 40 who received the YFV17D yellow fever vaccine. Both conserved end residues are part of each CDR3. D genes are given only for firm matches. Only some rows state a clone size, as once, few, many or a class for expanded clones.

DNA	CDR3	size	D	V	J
TGCCCCAGCAGCTTGGCCCGGGACTTCTACAATGAGCAGTTCTTC	CPSSLARDFYNEQFF	.	.	TRBV5-1	TRBJ2-1
TGTGCCAGCAGCCCGGGACCGACTCATGCCGAGCAGTACTTC	CASSPGPTHAEQYF	.	.	TRBV7-2	TRBJ2-7
TGTGCCAGCAGTTCCCGGGACAGGGGAACCTACGAGCAGTACTTC	CASSSRDRGTYEQYF	many	TRBD1	TRBV12-3/TRBV12-4	TRBJ2-7
TGTGCCAGTAGTGCAACCGGGACTAGCGGGAGCTATTTCTTC	CASSATGTSGSYFF	many	TRBD2	TRBV19	TRBJ2-7
TGTGCCAGCAGCAAGGGAGGGGATGACTATGGCTACACCTTC	CASSKGGDDYGYTF	few	.	TRBV7-9	TRBJ1-2
TGCAGTGCTCCGGGACTAGTTCGGGAGACCCAGTACTTC	CSAPGLVRETQYF	many	TRBD2	TRBV20-1	TRBJ2-5
TGTGCCAGCAGCTTGGTCGGGGGGTCCAAAGACGGGTACGAGCAGTACTTC	CASSLVGGSKDGYEQYF	.	TRBD2	TRBV5-5	TRBJ2-7
TGTGCCAGCAGCCAAGTCTTCGGGGAGGCGGGCCGCTACCTCCTGACTTTC	CASSQVFGEAGRYLLTF	many	.	TRBV3-1	TRBJ2-6
TGTGCCAGCAGCTTAAGGTGGGGCGACCCTCTTCTTTACAATGAGCAGTTCTTC	CASSLRWGDPLLYNEQFF	few	.	TRBV11-2	TRBJ2-1
TGTGCCATCAGTGAGAAAGCGGGAGGGAACCTACAAACTTCCTCCTACGAGCAGTACTTC	CAISEKAGGNLQTSSYEQYF	many	TRBD2	TRBV10-3	TRBJ2-7
TGTGCCAGCAGCCTCCGTGGGGGGGGAAGGGCATCCTACAATGAGCAGTTCTTC	CASSLRGGGRASYNEQFF	few	TRBD2	TRBV11-1	TRBJ2-1
TGCAGTGCTAGTGAGTTGGGGGGGCGGTCCCCCGACGAGCAGTACTTC	CSASELGGRSPDEQYF	.	.	TRBV20-1	TRBJ2-7
TGTGCCAGCAGCTTTGGACAGGTCCTCTATGGCTACACCTTC	CASSFGQVLYGYTF	.	TRBD1	TRBV7-2	TRBJ1-2
TGTGCCAGCAGCTTTGGGGGGGCAGGGTACGAGCAGTACTTC	CASSFGGAGYEQYF	few	.	TRBV7-2	TRBJ2-7
TGTGCCAGCAGTTATTTAGCGGGAGGGCCAGGAGGGGAGACCCAGTACTTC	CASSYLAGGPGGETQYF	many	TRBD2	TRBV6-5	TRBJ2-5
TGCAGTGCTAGAGACGGGACTCCTGAGACCCAGTACTTC	CSARDGTPETQYF	.	.	TRBV20-1	TRBJ2-5
TGTGCCAGCAGTCCTAATCTAGCGGAGTTCACCGGGGAGCTGTTTTTT	CASSPNLAEFTGELFF	many	TRBD2	TRBV12-3/TRBV12-4	TRBJ2-2
TGTGCCAGCAGCTTGAGACTAGCGGAGCGTTACAATGAGCAGTTCTTC	CASSLRLAERYNEQFF	few	TRBD2	TRBV5-5	TRBJ2-1
TGCAGCGGCGACGACCCGACGAAGAGCTCCTACAATGAGCAGTTCTTC	CSGDDPTKSSYNEQFF	.	.	TRBV29-1	TRBJ2-1
TGCGCCAGCAGCCCGTGGTACAGGGGGTCTAGCGGGCTGGACAATGAGCAGTTCTTC	CASSPWYRGSSGLDNEQFF	few	.	TRBV4-3	TRBJ2-1
TGTGCCAGCAGCCTCAACCCTGCCTACAATGAGCAGTTCTTC	CASSLNPAYNEQFF	.	.	TRBV7-2	TRBJ2-1
TGTGCCAGCAGCTTGAGCGGGACAGGGAATGGGGCCAACGTCCTGACTTTC	CASSLSGTGNGANVLTF	few	TRBD1	TRBV7-2	TRBJ2-6
TGTGCCAGCAGCTTAGCCGGGGGACGTAGGAGCTCCTACGAGCAGTACTTC	CASSLAGGRRSSYEQYF	.	.	TRBV7-2	TRBJ2-7
TGTGCCAGCAGCGTAGAGGCCACTCTATACACCGGGGAGCTGTTTTTT	CASSVEATLYTGELFF	few	.	TRBV9	TRBJ2-2
TGTGCCAGCAGCCAAGATCTGTATGAGACCCAGTACTTC	CASSQDLYETQYF	few	.	TRBV14	TRBJ2-5
TGCGCCAGCAGCCCGACGGGCCAGATACAAGAGACCCAGTACTTC	CASSPTGQIQETQYF	many	.	TRBV5-1	TRBJ2-5
TGCAGTCCGTATCTTAGTGGACGGGCTTTCTTT	CSPYLSGRAFF	many	.	TRBV20-1	TRBJ1-1
TGTGCCAGCAGTCGGGACCCTGGGGCCAACGTCCTGACTTTC	CASSRDPGANVLTF	few	.	TRBV28	TRBJ2-6
TGTGCCAGCAGCTTGGAGCCCCCCCTTGGTACCGGGGAGCTGTTTTTT	CASSLEPPLGTGELFF	many	.	TRBV7-6	TRBJ2-2
TGTGCCAGCAGCCCTCCTAGCGGACTGCAAGAGACCCAGTACTTC	CASSPPSGLQETQYF	.	TRBD2	TRBV4-2	TRBJ2-5
TGCAGTGCTAACCGGGGTGACACAGATACGCAGTATTTT	CSANRGDTDTQYF	.	.	TRBV20-1	TRBJ2-3
TGCGCCAGCAGCTTCAACAGAATACAAGAGACCCAGTACTTC	CASSFNRIQETQYF	few	.	TRBV5-1	TRBJ2-5
TGTGCCAGCAGCTTACTTCTAGCGAACACCGGGGAGCTGTTTTTT	CASSLLLANTGELFF	many	.	TRBV7-2	TRBJ2-2
TGCGCCAGCAGCTTGGAGGTAGGATCCTACAATGAGCAGTTCTTC	CASSLEVGSYNEQFF	few	.	TRBV5-1	TRBJ2-1
TGCAGTGCGATAAAGGGCACCATGCCGTCCTATGGCTACACCTTC	CSAIKGTMPSYGYTF	few	.	TRBV20-1	TRBJ1-2
TGTGCCAGCAGTCCGGGACAGGGTTCTTTGTCCTATAATTCACCCCTCCACTTT	CASSPGQGSLSYNSPLHF	.	TRBD1	TRBV28	TRBJ1-6
TGTGCCAGCAGTTCCGACCCGGTTCTAGCGGGGCTCAGCTCCTACAATGAGCAGTTCTTC	CASSSDPVLAGLSSYNEQFF	few	TRBD2	TRBV6-2/TRBV6-3	TRBJ2-1
TGCAGTGCCACCCGGGAGCTCAATCAGCCCCAGCATTTT	CSATRELNQPQHF	.	.	TRBV20-1	TRBJ1-5
TGTGCCACCCCGCTTCCCCTGGCGGGGGGAACCACCAGCTCCTATAATTCACCCCTCCACTTT	CATPLPLAGGTTSSYNSPLHF	.	.	TRBV6-2/TRBV6-3	TRBJ1-6
TGTGCCAGCCTGGACCTTGAGGCCGAGCAGTACTTC	CASLDLEAEQYF	few	.	TRBV28	TRBJ2-7
TGTGCCAGCAGACCGGGACAGGGAGGAGAGACCCAGTACTTC	CASRPGQGGETQYF	.	TRBD1	TRBV6-2/TRBV6-3	TRBJ2-5
TGTGCCAGCAGTTTCGGGCTAGCGGGGGAGCAGTACTTC	CASSFGLAGEQYF	many	TRBD2	TRBV27	TRBJ2-7
TGTGCCAGCACCTCGGGGGAGGGGGCGAGGAACACTGAAGCTTTCTTT	CASTSGEGARNTEAFF	.	TRBD1	TRBV12-3/TRBV12-4	TRBJ1-1